The next 17 T cell receptor beta chains were all read from a single sample in a study of cytomegalovirus exposure and HLA in healthy donors. The PCR employed 60 Vbeta primers together with 13 Jbeta primers. Only in-frame clones appear in the TCRdb table, and some are missing; sequencing was by immunoSEQ multiplex PCR. This table holds fewer than 250,000 clones, around 83% found once. The specimen was PBMCs. The receptors derive from a woman between 50 and 59 years old in good health and CMV-seropositive.

The rearrangement joins TRBV5-5 to TRBJ1-1; tentative D call: TRBD1 (5 bases). The germline V gene encodes CDR1 SGHKS and CDR2 YYEKEE (reference sequence). The length of the CDR3 is 13 residues. Trimming removed 4 bases at V and 5 bases at J, with 12 bases between. Here the CDR3 DNA reads TGTGCCAGCAGCCCCCCGGGGGTAACTGAAGCTTTCTTT. The encoded protein is CASSPPGVTEAFF.

The V gene is TRBV5-1, the J gene TRBJ1-4, with TRBD1 identical over 8 bases. The germline CDR1 and CDR2 sequences are SGHRS and YFSETQ. The CDR3 extends over 17 amino acids. V trimming: 3 bases; J trimming: 3 bases; junction bases outside the gene matches: 10. The CDR3 loop is CASSWNAGGTSNEKLFF. For the CDR3, the DNA is TGCGCCAGCAGCTGGAATGCAGGGGGCACATCTAATGAAAAACTGTTTTTT.

This rearrangement joins TRBV15 to TRBJ2-7; D perhaps matches TRBD1 (6 bases). Trimming removed 1 base at V and 2 bases at J, with 9 bases between. The V gene's germline CDR1 is LNHNV and CDR2 YYDKDF (reference sequence). The CDR3 is 14 residues long. CDR3 protein: CATSRGGQTYEQYF. CDR3 bases: TGTGCCACCAGCAGAGGAGGACAGACCTACGAGCAGTACTTC.

This chain uses TRBV29-1 with TRBJ2-7; 9 nucleotides line up with TRBD2. V was pared by 3 bases and J by 9 bases, with 12 bases of the junction left unmatched. From germline, CDR1 is SQVTM and CDR2 ANQGSEA. The CDR3 runs to 14 residues. DNA for the CDR3: TGCAGCGTTGACCTCGGGACTAGCAGTGGTGTGCAGTACTTC. It codes for CSVDLGTSSGVQYF.

Concerning this clone itself: At one of its ends the junction is not consistent with the germline gene, which may arise from a read error. This rearrangement joins TRBV18 to TRBJ1-6; D gene ambiguous. CDR1 KGHSH and CDR2 LQKENI come from the germline V gene. This CDR3 spans 14 amino acids. CDR3 DNA sequence: TGTGCCAGCTCCCCTCAGGCAAACCCATCAAAATCCCAATTT. Translation gives CASSPQANPSKSQF. The variable domain in full, completed from reference TRBV18 and TRBJ1-6, reads NAGVMQNPRHLVRRRGQEARLRCSPMKGHSHVYWYRQLPEEGLKFMVYLQKENIIDESGMPKERFSAEFPKEGPSILRIQQVVRGDSAAYFCASSPQANPSKSQFGNGTRLTVT.

V and J are TRBV5-1 and TRBJ2-1; D is undetermined. The CDR3 contains 16 residues. The germline V gene has CDR1 SGHRS and CDR2 YFSETQ. Trimming removed 0 bases from V and 6 bases from J, with 16 bases in between. DNA for the CDR3: TGCGCCAGCAGCTTGGGAGAGGTGCTATGGAGCAATGAGCAGTTCTTC. As protein: CASSLGEVLWSNEQFF.

The V gene is TRBV18, the J gene TRBJ1-2; tentatively, D is TRBD1 (5 bases). Trimming left V 2 bases short and J 1 base short, with 8 bases between. Germline V gives CDR1 KGHSH, CDR2 LQKENI. The CDR3 loop spans 14 amino acids. For the CDR3, the DNA is TGTGCCAGCTCACCAAAGACAGTTAACTATGGCTACACCTTC. Amino acid sequence: CASSPKTVNYGYTF.

The V call is TRBV5-4, the J call TRBJ1-3; 11 nucleotides agree with TRBD1. Trimming took 4 bases from V and 2 from J; bases not matched to a gene: 14. CDR1 is SGHNT, CDR2 YYREEE, per germline (reference sequence). CDR3 size: 19 residues. This CDR3 is CASSRTGGAVFGTGNTIYF. DNA of the CDR3: TGTGCCAGCAGCCGGACAGGGGGCGCGGTATTTGGCACTGGAAACACCATATATTTT.

The rearrangement links TRBV28 to TRBJ1-5; 8 positions match TRBD1. V lost 6 bases, J lost 0 bases, and 10 bases stayed unmatched. The CDR3 is 17 amino acids. CDR1 is MDHEN and CDR2 is SYDVKM in the germline V gene. In DNA form, the CDR3 reads TGTGCCAGCAGCCTACAGGGGGGTCCTTATAGCAATCAGCCCCAGCATTTT. It codes for CASSLQGGPYSNQPQHF.

This CDR3 reads CASSFTGGSQETQYF. The CDR3 DNA is TGTGCCAGCAGCTTCACGGGGGGGTCACAAGAGACCCAGTACTTC. The chain joins TRBV11-2 to TRBJ2-5, with 8 bases matching TRBD2. Trimming removed 3 bases from V and 2 bases from J; junction bases left unmatched: 5. CDR3 length: 15 amino acids. CDR1 SGHAT and CDR2 FQNNGV come from the germline V gene.

The chain links TRBV5-5 to TRBJ1-1; D perhaps matches TRBD1 (5 bases). Trimming removed 4 bases at V and 6 bases at J, with 10 bases between. Germline lookup yields CDR1 SGHKS and CDR2 YYEKEE (reference sequence). CDR3 length: 12 amino acids. CDR3 in amino acids: CASSTRVSEAFF. DNA of the CDR3: TGTGCCAGCAGCACCAGGGTTTCTGAAGCTTTCTTT.

V and J are TRBV21-1 and TRBJ1-3; TRBD1, the D gene given by the table, was not confirmed from the DNA. TRBV21-1 is tagged as a pseudogene. The CDR3 runs to 14 residues. The CDR3: CASVAGHSGNTIYF. In DNA form, the CDR3 reads TGTGCCAGCGTGGCAGGGCACTCTGGAAACACCATATATTTT.

The chain links TRBV30 to TRBJ1-1; maybe TRBD1 (5 bases). The CDR3 contains 15 residues. Per germline, CDR1 GTSNPN and CDR2 SVGIG (reference sequence). Trimming stripped 2 bases from V and 3 bases from J, with 16 bases between. CDR3 sequence (DNA): TGTGCCTGGAGTTCCCTGGGACTCCAGGACACTGAAGCTTTCTTT. As protein: CAWSSLGLQDTEAFF.

The V gene is TRBV6-5, the J gene TRBJ2-7, with D perhaps matching TRBD1 (6 bases). V was shortened by 7 bases and J by 3 bases, with 13 bases between the two germline ends. CDR1 MNHEY and CDR2 SVGAGI come from the germline V gene. This CDR3 contains 13 residues. Here the CDR3 DNA reads TGTGCCAGCATTGACAGGATGGGCTACGAGCAGTACTTC. It specifies CASIDRMGYEQYF.

J is TRBJ1-1 and V is TRBV27, with a possible D match to TRBD1 (5 bases). Germline CDR1 and CDR2: MNHEY and SMNVEV (reference sequence). V gave up 3 bases and J gave up 6 bases, with 11 bases separating them. This CDR3 has 13 amino acids. The CDR3 region has the DNA TGTGCCAGCAGTTTTGTTCGACAGTCTGAAGCTTTCTTT. Translating it yields CASSFVRQSEAFF.

This chain connects TRBV5-1 to TRBJ2-7; TRBD1 might be the D (6 bases). Germline V lookup: CDR1 SGHRS, CDR2 YFSETQ. The CDR3 has 15 amino acids. Trimming left V 4 bases short and J 5 bases short, with 19 bases between. In nucleotides, the CDR3 is TGCGCCAGCAGCCTAACACCTACAGGGTTCAACGAGCAGTACTTC. Translating it yields CASSLTPTGFNEQYF. The variable domain in full, with the rest retrieved from reference TRBV5-1 and TRBJ2-7, is KAGVTQTPRYLIKTRGQQVTLSCSPISGHRSVSWYQQTPGQGLQFLFEYFSETQRNKGNFPGRFSGRQFSNSRSEMNVSTLELGDSALYLCASSLTPTGFNEQYFGPGTRLTVT.

This clone was counted only a few times. This chain joins TRBV19 and TRBJ1-1; D not resolved. Per the germline V gene, CDR1 is LNHDA and CDR2 is SQIVND (reference sequence). V lost 6 bases and J lost 7, with 6 bases in between. The CDR3 loop spans 10 amino acids. CDR3 protein: CASSDFEAFF. CDR3 DNA sequence: TGTGCCAGTAGCGACTTTGAAGCTTTCTTT.